This T cell receptor (beta chain) was profiled in a study of blood T cell repertoires in COVID-19. CDR1 is MDHEN and CDR2 is SYDVKM in the germline V gene. The CDR3 is 13 residues long. Losses at the gene ends were 11 bases for V and 8 bases for J; bases not matched to a gene: 9. In the study's own analysis: The assay estimated nucleated cells by amplifying reference gene primers. TCRdb's table, derived via immunoSEQ multiplex PCR, lists solely in-frame clones and lacks some. For V, J and clone size, that table is used; D and trimming come from the DNA. The sample consists of around 300,000 clones, approximately 91% of them appearing once.

This TCR was sampled from a man aged 18 to 29 with active or convalescent COVID-19. Sequenced: peripheral blood. V gene TRBV28 combines with J gene TRBJ1-6; TRBD1 matches at 7 bases. CDR3 DNA sequence: TGTGCCGGATCGGGACAGAACTATTCACCCCTCCACTTT. This gives the protein CAGSGQNYSPLHF.